Following are 16 T cell receptor beta chains from one sample sequenced in a study of CD8 T cells in Susac syndrome. An input of 0.5 to 1 ug of RNA was subjected to reverse transcription using random hexamers. TCRdb reprocessed the immunoSEQ multiplex PCR reads with MiXCR, giving one entry per CDR3 protein. The sample gives about 300,000 distinct CDR3 sequences, 65% to 90% of which show up once; around 0.22% is in the top ten. Material for sequencing was CD8+ T cells from PBMCs. Receptors were obtained from a human donor with multiple sclerosis.

V and J are TRBV20-1 and TRBJ1-1; D remains ambiguous. The CDR3 contains 11 residues. From germline, CDR1 is DFQATT and CDR2 SNEGSKA (reference sequence). Trimming stripped 6 bases from V and 3 bases from J, with 8 bases between. DNA for the CDR3: TGCAGTGCCGAGGGTGACACTGAAGCTTTCTTT. Encoded protein: CSAEGDTEAFF.

This clonotype appeared once. The gene calls are TRBV4-3 and TRBJ1-2; D may be TRBD1 (5 bases). This CDR3 spans 14 amino acids. The germline gives CDR1 LGHNA, CDR2 YSLEER. V shed 1 base and J shed 2 bases, with 8 bases lying between them. CDR3 region: CASSQGGGNYGYTF. The CDR3 nucleotides read TGCGCCAGCAGCCAAGGGGGGGGAAACTATGGCTACACCTTC.

This rearrangement joins TRBV5-1 to TRBJ2-5; D may be TRBD1 (6 bases). Germline V CDR1 and CDR2: SGHRS, YFSETQ. Trimming cost V 0 bases and J 1 base, with 7 bases left between them. The CDR3 runs to 14 residues. CDR3 DNA: TGCGCCAGCAGCTTGGGCAGGGGCCAAGAGACCCAGTACTTC. Translated: CASSLGRGQETQYF.

This chain links TRBV6-2 or TRBV6-3 with TRBJ2-7; 9 nucleotides agree with TRBD1. J was trimmed by 1 base and V by 2 bases; bases with no gene match: 6. There are 16 residues in the CDR3. Germline loops: CDR1 MNHEY, CDR2 SVGEGT. The CDR3 DNA reads as TGTGCCAGCAGTTACACCCCGGGACAGGGTTCCTACGAGCAGTACTTC. It is translated as CASSYTPGQGSYEQYF.

The chain couples TRBV3-1 to TRBJ2-3; D possibly corresponds to TRBD1 (5 bases). The CDR3 is 16 amino acids. Trimming left V 6 bases short and J 2 bases short, with 18 bases between. Looked up from germline, CDR1 is LGHDT and CDR2 is YNNKEL (reference sequence). The CDR3 DNA sequence: TGTGCCAGCAGTGAAGGGGTGGGCTTTTTCACAGATACGCAGTATTTT. Its protein product is CASSEGVGFFTDTQYF.

This sequence joins TRBV4-1 and TRBJ2-7, with D possibly TRBD1 on 5 matching bases. CDR1 MGHRA and CDR2 YSYEKL come from the germline V gene. The CDR3 sequence is 15 residues long. Between the trimmed V and J ends, which lost 5 bases and 4 bases, there was a span of 18 bases. Here the CDR3 reads CASSAQESSLYEQYF. CDR3 bases: TGCGCCAGCAGCGCACAGGAGTCAAGCCTATACGAGCAGTACTTC.

V is TRBV4-3 and J is TRBJ1-5; possible D gene TRBD1, 5 bases. Germline V gene data show CDR1 as LGHNA and CDR2 as YSLEER. V dropped 0 bases and J dropped 1 base, with 22 bases sitting between them. This CDR3 has 20 amino acids. CDR3 protein: CASSQDPHWGEDRSNQPQHF. In nucleotides, the CDR3 is TGCGCCAGCAGCCAAGACCCCCATTGGGGGGAGGATAGGAGCAATCAGCCCCAGCATTTT.

The rearrangement links TRBV9 to TRBJ2-1; 8 bases line up with TRBD2. The CDR3 totals 15 residues. V trimming: 5 bases; J trimming: 6 bases; junction bases outside the gene matches: 10. CDR1 is SGDLS and CDR2 is YYNGEE in the germline V gene. In DNA, the CDR3 is TGTGCCAGCAGTTCCGAGGTAGCGGGACCCAATGAGCAGTTCTTC. Translated, it gives CASSSEVAGPNEQFF.

V is TRBV7-9 and J is TRBJ2-7; TRBD1 agrees at 7 bases. CDR1 and CDR2 (germline): SEHNR, FQNEAQ (reference sequence). The CDR3 has 16 residues. Trimming removed 5 bases from V and 0 bases from J; junction bases left unmatched: 10. CDR3 bases: TGTGCCAGCAGCAGTACAGGGGCCCAAAGCTCCTACGAGCAGTACTTC. Its translation: CASSSTGAQSSYEQYF.

V is TRBV7-9 and J is TRBJ1-4; TRBD1 matches at 9 bases. CDR1 SEHNR and CDR2 FQNEAQ come from the germline V gene (reference sequence). The CDR3 runs 15 residues. Trimming removed 3 bases from V and 8 bases from J; junction bases left unmatched: 7. CDR3 nucleotides: TGTGCCAGCAGCTTTGCGACAGGGGGAGAAGAAAAACTGTTTTTT. Its protein product is CASSFATGGEEKLFF.

This clonotype was recorded once. The chain joins TRBV28 to TRBJ2-1; D is possibly TRBD2 (6 bases). This CDR3 is 15 amino acids long. The germline CDR1 and CDR2 sequences are MDHEN and SYDVKM. Trimming removed 8 bases at V and 4 bases at J, with 18 bases between. The CDR3 nucleotides are TGTGCCAGCGGGTACCGGGACTCCCCGTACAATGAGCAGTTCTTC. This translates into CASGYRDSPYNEQFF. The whole variable domain, filled in from reference TRBV28 and TRBJ2-1, reads DVKVTQSSRYLVKRTGEKVFLECVQDMDHENMFWYRQDPGLGLRLIYFSYDVKMKEKGDIPEGYSVSREKKERFSLILESASTNQTSMYLCASGYRDSPYNEQFFGPGTRLTVL.

The chain joins TRBV13 to TRBJ1-1; D unclear. Per germline, CDR1 PRHDT and CDR2 FYEKMQ (reference sequence). The V end was cut by 5 bases, the J end by 4 bases, with 8 bases between. The CDR3 contains 12 residues. Here the CDR3 DNA reads TGTGCCAGCAGCAAACAGAGCACTGAAGCTTTCTTT. Translation gives CASSKQSTEAFF.

This clonotype showed up just once. The gene calls are TRBV28 and TRBJ2-1; D gene unclear. V was pared by 2 bases and J by 9 bases, with 5 bases between. Germline lookup yields CDR1 MDHEN and CDR2 SYDVKM. CDR3 length equals 11 residues. In nucleotides, the CDR3 is TGTGCCAGCAGTTTAGTCCGTGAGCAGTTCTTC. Translation: CASSLVREQFF.

J is TRBJ1-1 and V is TRBV19; possible D gene TRBD1, 5 bases. CDR3 length equals 14 residues. Trimming removed 3 bases at V and 8 bases at J, with 16 bases between. The germline CDR1 and CDR2 sequences are LNHDA and SQIVND (reference sequence). The CDR3 is CASSIFSAGTEAFF. In nucleotides, the CDR3 is TGTGCCAGTAGTATTTTTAGTGCCGGGACGGAAGCTTTCTTT.

The chain joins TRBV6-5 to TRBJ1-1; TRBD1 matches 8 bases. After removal of 0 bases from V and 11 bases from J, the junction contained 17 bases not matched to a gene. This CDR3 comprises 17 residues. Germline V gene data show CDR1 as MNHEY and CDR2 as SVGAGI. This CDR3 is CASSYSVRGQVFEGAFF. DNA of the CDR3: TGTGCCAGCAGTTACTCGGTCAGGGGACAGGTCTTTGAGGGGGCTTTCTTT.

This clonotype was seen a handful of times. The rearrangement uses TRBV6-5 and TRBJ2-1; a weak D match, TRBD2 (5 bases). The CDR3 is made up of 12 amino acids. Germline CDR1 and CDR2: MNHEY and SVGAGI. The V gene lost 2 bases and the J gene lost 7 bases, with 6 bases spanning the gap. The CDR3 is CASSYGGNEQFF. In DNA form, the CDR3 reads TGTGCCAGCAGTTACGGCGGGAATGAGCAGTTCTTC.